Listed below are T cell receptor beta chains from one sample, sequenced in a study of T cell repertoires in cytomegalovirus infection. No antigen is known for these receptors. TCRdb analysed the reads with MiXCR anew, one entry per CDR3 protein. The repertoire holds hundreds of thousands of distinct CDR3 sequences, with more than 40% as singletons. This material consisted of cultured PBMCs, taken from culture after CMV antigen stimulation. The receptors come from a human donor in good health (CMV status not recorded). Some clones in this sample may be carry-over from other donors' samples. CDR3s include the opening cysteine and the closing phenylalanine or tryptophan. D genes are given only for firm matches. Rows may omit the clone size; those that give it use once, few, many or a size class.

>many|TRBJ2-1|TRBV7-2|NA
TGTGCCAGCAGCTTCGGGGGCGTCCTAAATGAGCAGTTCTTC
CASSFGGVLNEQFF
>NA|TRBJ2-6|TRBV7-2|TRBD2
TGTGCCAGCAGCTTAGTTACGGGAGGGATGTGGGCCAACGTCCTGACTTTC
CASSLVTGGMWANVLTF
>many|TRBJ2-5|TRBV11-1|NA
TGTGCCAGCAGCCCTGGGCCCCGGGAGACCCAGTACTTC
CASSPGPRETQYF
>few|TRBJ2-5|TRBV7-2|NA
TGTGCCAGCAGCTCCCAGCGGGCAGAAGAGACCCAGTACTTC
CASSSQRAEETQYF
>NA|TRBJ1-5|TRBV2|NA
TGTGCCAGCAGTGATGGCTCGTCACGGGATCAGCCCCAGCATTTT
CASSDGSSRDQPQHF
>NA|TRBJ1-1|TRBV7-2|NA
TGTGCCAGCAGCTTAGTCTCGCTGAACACTGAAGCTTTCTTT
CASSLVSLNTEAFF
>few|TRBJ1-4|TRBV4-3|NA
TGCGCCAGCAGCCAGGCGCTCGGGACCCTGGAGGGAAAACTGTTTTTT
CASSQALGTLEGKLFF
>NA|TRBJ2-5|TRBV5-6|NA
TGTGCCAGCAGCCGTTTCGGCAGGAAAGTATCTCGGGAGACCCAGTACTTC
CASSRFGRKVSRETQYF
>NA|TRBJ1-6|TRBV27|TRBD1
TGTGCCAGCAGTTTCGACAGGGCATCCTATAATTCACCCCTCCACTTT
CASSFDRASYNSPLHF
>once|TRBJ1-2|TRBV28|TRBD1
TGTGCCAGCAGTTCAGTTACCTCGGGACAGCTAGACTATGGCTACACCTTC
CASSSVTSGQLDYGYTF
>NA|TRBJ1-2|TRBV15|NA
TGTGCCACCAGCACCCCGGACAGAATCGACCACTATGGCTACACCTTC
CATSTPDRIDHYGYTF
>few|TRBJ2-3|TRBV7-2|TRBD2
TGTGCCAGCAGCTCCGGCGGGAGCGGAGGCACAGATACGCAGTATTTT
CASSSGGSGGTDTQYF
>few|TRBJ2-4|TRBV5-1|NA
TGCGCCAGCAGCTCCACGACCCCCGGGGACATTCAGTACTTC
CASSSTTPGDIQYF
>few|TRBJ2-3|TRBV7-2|TRBD2
TGTGCCAGCAGCTTAGCGGCCCGGGGGGGTAGAACAGATACGCAGTATTTT
CASSLAARGGRTDTQYF
>few|TRBJ1-2|TRBV11-2|TRBD1
TGTGCCAGCAGCGTCTCACAGGGGGCGAATAACTATGGCTACACCTTC
CASSVSQGANNYGYTF
>many|TRBJ2-1|TRBV7-2|TRBD2
TGTGCCAGCAGATTCGGACTAGCGGGGGGCTTCTCCTACAATGAGCAGTTCTTC
CASRFGLAGGFSYNEQFF
>NA|TRBJ1-5|TRBV19|TRBD1
TGTGCCACACGAACCGGGACAGCCAGCAATCAGCCCCAGCATTTT
CATRTGTASNQPQHF
>few|TRBJ1-6|TRBV12-5|NA
TGTGCTAGTGCGCGAGGAGAGGGCGATTCACCCCTCCACTTT
CASARGEGDSPLHF
>NA|TRBJ2-1|TRBV7-2|NA
TGTGCCAGCAGCCTCTGGGGAGATGGTGAGCAGTTCTTC
CASSLWGDGEQFF
>few|TRBJ1-2|TRBV7-2|NA
TGTGCCAGCGGTATACAGGGAAAGTATGGCTACACCTTC
CASGIQGKYGYTF
>few|TRBJ1-4|TRBV7-8|NA
TGTGCCAGCAGCTTATTGGTGGGGGCAACCCACGCAACTAATGAAAAACTGTTTTTT
CASSLLVGATHATNEKLFF
>NA|TRBJ2-2|TRBV12-3/TRBV12-4|NA
TGTGCCAGCATTCGGGAGATGGGCGGGGAGCTGTTTTTT
CASIREMGGELFF
>many|TRBJ2-7|TRBV11-2|NA
TGTGCCAGCAGCTTAGGCAGCGGCTACGAGCAGTACTTC
CASSLGSGYEQYF
>NA|TRBJ1-2|TRBV11-2|NA
TGTGCCAGCAGAAAAACAGGGTCCGACTATGGCTACACCTTC
CASRKTGSDYGYTF
>NA|TRBJ2-5|TRBV20-1|NA
TGCAGTGCTAGAGCCCCTGAAGGTCACAGGGAAGAGACCCAGTACTTC
CSARAPEGHREETQYF
>few|TRBJ2-7|TRBV7-2|NA
TGTGCCAGATACGAGCAGTACTTC
CARYEQYF
>many|TRBJ2-5|TRBV12-3/TRBV12-4|NA
TGTGCCAGCAGCTTAGTGGAGGAGACCCAGTACTTC
CASSLVEETQYF
>NA|TRBJ2-7|TRBV4-1|NA
TGCGCCAGCAGCCTCTGGGGAGGGGGCGAAGCCTCCGGGACCGAGCAGTACTTC
CASSLWGGGEASGTEQYF
>NA|TRBJ2-3|TRBV7-2|NA
TGTGCCAGCAGCTTAGGCCTACTAGGGCCGGAGTGGGATACGCAGTATTTT
CASSLGLLGPEWDTQYF
>NA|TRBJ1-6|TRBV6-1|NA
TGTGCCAGCCGGACCGGACAGCCGGATTCACCCCTCCACTTT
CASRTGQPDSPLHF
>NA|TRBJ1-1|TRBV5-5|NA
TGTGCCAGCAACAGAAACAGGCAGCCGAACACTGAAGCTTTCTTT
CASNRNRQPNTEAFF
>NA|TRBJ2-5|TRBV6-1|TRBD2
TGTGCCAGCAGGGGGACTAGCGGGGGAGAGACCCAGTACTTC
CASRGTSGGETQYF
>NA|TRBJ1-5|TRBV27|NA
TGTGCCAGCAGTTTATCCCCAGGGTCTTATCAGCCCCAGCATTTT
CASSLSPGSYQPQHF